This T cell receptor beta chain was observed in a study of Ad26.COV2.S vaccination and SARS-CoV-2 variants. This sample's treatment: approximately 18 received Ad26.COV2.S at low or high dose, single or two shots; several received placebo; per-sample allocation not given. After the first vaccine or placebo injection, samples were drawn on day 63. An Ad26 vector was used to express Wuhan-strain SARS-CoV-2 spike as the vaccine. The table came from immunoSEQ multiplex PCR; TCRdb's copy has only in-frame clones and leaves some out. Among hundreds of thousands of clones, roughly 89% were seen once, and the ten largest hold 5%. Germline loops: CDR1 LNHDA, CDR2 SQIVND (reference sequence). This CDR3 spans 15 amino acids. The germline V and J ends were trimmed by 7 bases and 3 bases, with 16 bases remaining between them.

This receptor was identified in a person between 18 and 59 years old who received the Ad26.COV2.S COVID-19 vaccine or a placebo. The sequences come from peripheral blood, collected in a trial of Ad26.COV2.S vaccine versus placebo. This chain links TRBV19 with TRBJ1-5; D remains ambiguous. CDR3 residues: CASKEDGFLNQPQHF. The CDR3 DNA sequence: TGTGCCAGTAAGGAGGACGGGTTTCTCAATCAGCCCCAGCATTTT.